This TCR beta chain came from a study of CD8+CD57+ T cells in acquired aplastic anemia. Across the study: DNA per sorted CD4+ or CD8+ sample ranged roughly 0.19 to 27.4 ug, averaging approximately 3.1 ug. Average CD4+ read depth in healthy donors was 9.5 million to 13 million reads.

Regarding the study as a whole: Patients shared some 29 CD8+ CDR3 sequences with controls.

Germline V gene sequence: CDR1 SNHLY, CDR2 FYNNEI. V was clipped by 7 bases and J by 8 bases, with 12 bases between them. The CDR3 loop spans 12 amino acids. On this clonotype: Its antigen remains unidentified.

According to the study, genomic DNA was the template for TCR beta VDJ and CDR3 profiling. TCRdb passed the reads through MiXCR, listing each CDR3 protein once. The table shows about 160,000 distinct CDR3 sequences, with around 40% occurring only once. This TCR was sampled from a human donor in good health. Sequencing input: sorted CD4+, CD8+, or CD8+CD57+ T cells (not recorded which) from PBMCs. The rearrangement links TRBV2 to TRBJ1-5; no clear D gene. CDR3 in amino acids: CASKGYREPQHF. The CDR3, as DNA: TGTGCCAGCAAAGGGTATAGGGAGCCCCAGCATTTT.